These 29 T cell receptor beta chains were all obtained from the same sample, sequenced in a study of Ad26.COV2.S vaccination and SARS-CoV-2 variants. Sequenced by immunoSEQ multiplex PCR; TCRdb stores in-frame clones only, minus some. This sample has roughly 350,000 clones, with about 88% found just once. Treatment of the sample: about 20 received Ad26.COV2.S at low or high dose, single or two shots; about 5 received placebo; per-sample allocation not given. Sampling occurred on day 63 after the first vaccine or placebo injection. The specimen comprised peripheral blood, sampled in a trial of Ad26.COV2.S vaccine versus placebo. All receptors derive from a person aged 18-60 years who received the Ad26.COV2.S COVID-19 vaccine or a placebo.

Written as DNA, the CDR3 is TGTGCCAGCAGCTTGAGGGGGACCTACAATGAGCAGTTCTTC. Translation gives CASSLRGTYNEQFF. The chain carries TRBV5-4 and TRBJ2-1, with D possibly being TRBD1 (6 bases). Germline V lookup: CDR1 SGHNT, CDR2 YYREEE (reference sequence). The CDR3 runs 14 residues. The V gene lost 1 base and the J gene lost 2 bases, with 7 bases spanning the gap.

The J gene is TRBJ2-2, the V gene TRBV6-1; no reliable D call. There are 16 residues in the CDR3. Trimming stripped 4 bases from V and 0 bases from J, with 12 bases between. The germline gives CDR1 MNHNS, CDR2 SASEGT. The CDR3: CASSVVRRPNTGELFF. The CDR3 DNA is TGTGCCAGCAGTGTGGTACGTCGGCCGAACACCGGGGAGCTGTTTTTT.

Turning to this clone: The same CDR3 also results from other DNA sequences found in this sample. V and J are TRBV28 and TRBJ2-7, with D perhaps being TRBD1 or TRBD2 (6 bases each). Germline CDR1 is MDHEN and CDR2 is SYDVKM. This CDR3 contains 13 residues. Trimming cost V 2 bases and J 3 bases, with 8 bases left between them. CDR3 in DNA: TGTGCCAGCAGTTTAGGAGGGGGCTACGAGCAGTACTTC. Translating gives CASSLGGGYEQYF. Variable domain in full (rest from reference TRBV28 and TRBJ2-7): DVKVTQSSRYLVKRTGEKVFLECVQDMDHENMFWYRQDPGLGLRLIYFSYDVKMKEKGDIPEGYSVSREKKERFSLILESASTNQTSMYLCASSLGGGYEQYFGPGTRLTVT.

The rearrangement joins TRBV5-1 to TRBJ2-6; D perhaps matches TRBD1 (6 bases). The germline V and J ends were trimmed by 6 bases and 0 bases, with 13 bases remaining between them. The CDR3 has 16 residues. Germline V CDR1 and CDR2: SGHRS, YFSETQ. The CDR3 nucleotides read TGCGCCAGCAATACAGGGACGAGCTCTGGGGCCAACGTCCTGACTTTC. It yields the protein CASNTGTSSGANVLTF. The complete variable domain, with remaining parts taken from reference TRBV5-1 and TRBJ2-6, reads KAGVTQTPRYLIKTRGQQVTLSCSPISGHRSVSWYQQTPGQGLQFLFEYFSETQRNKGNFPGRFSGRQFSNSRSEMNVSTLELGDSALYLCASNTGTSSGANVLTFGAGSRLTVL.

V and J are TRBV7-9 and TRBJ1-6; no firm D call. Trimming removed 7 bases at V and 9 bases at J, with 16 bases between. This CDR3 has 14 amino acids. Germline CDR1 SEHNR, CDR2 FQNEAQ (reference sequence). CDR3 nucleotides: TGTGCCAGCACCCCCATGTTGGGAGCTTCACCCCTCCACTTT. As protein: CASTPMLGASPLHF.

The V and J genes are TRBV19 and TRBJ2-3; D call uncertain. The CDR3 is 13 residues long. Between the trimmed V and J ends, which lost 1 base and 5 bases, there was a span of 7 bases. The germline V gene has CDR1 LNHDA and CDR2 SQIVND (reference sequence). The CDR3 protein is CASSIGSQDTQYF. DNA of the CDR3: TGTGCCAGTAGTATAGGGTCCCAAGATACGCAGTATTTT.

This clone has just one count. V and J are TRBV14 and TRBJ1-1; D gene unclear. This CDR3 region has 12 residues. Germline V gives CDR1 SGHDN, CDR2 FVKESK. Trimming removed 5 bases at V and 5 bases at J, with 9 bases between. The chain's CDR3 is CASSFLGTEAFF. CDR3 nucleotide sequence: TGTGCCAGCAGCTTTCTGGGAACTGAAGCTTTCTTT.

The V and J genes are TRBV19 and TRBJ1-2; no clear D. The CDR3 consists of 13 residues. The germline gives CDR1 LNHDA, CDR2 SQIVND (reference sequence). Deletions cut 5 bases from V and 6 bases from J, with 13 bases between. CDR3 nucleotides: TGTGCCAGTAGTTATCTAGGAGATAATGGCTACACCTTC. This encodes CASSYLGDNGYTF.

This clone was observed once. The V gene is TRBV11-2, the J gene TRBJ2-7; D might be TRBD1 (5 bases). Germline V lookup: CDR1 SGHAT, CDR2 FQNNGV. V was pared by 5 bases and J by 2 bases, with 16 bases between. CDR3 length: 15 residues. In nucleotides, the CDR3 is TGTGCCAGCAGCCAAACCCGGGCAGGGACCTACGAGCAGTACTTC. Translating gives CASSQTRAGTYEQYF.

The rearrangement joins TRBV19 to TRBJ1-2, with D hard to call. With 5 bases removed from V and 4 bases from J, the gap between germline ends came to 11 bases. CDR1 LNHDA and CDR2 SQIVND come from the germline V gene (reference sequence). CDR3 length equals 13 residues. CDR3 DNA: TGTGCCAGTAGTCCCGACCTGTTCTATGGCTACACCTTC. Translation: CASSPDLFYGYTF.

This clone showed up many times. The chain links TRBV6-2 or TRBV6-3 to TRBJ2-6; a possible D gene is TRBD2 (6 bases). V was pared by 2 bases and J by 2 bases, with 10 bases between. CDR3 size: 16 residues. CDR1 and CDR2 (germline): MNHEY, SVGEGT. CDR3 DNA: TGTGCCAGCAGTTACGGATGGGGGGCTGGGGCCAACGTCCTGACTTTC. The encoded protein is CASSYGWGAGANVLTF.

To note about this clone: Germline and junction disagree at one end, which may indicate a read error. V usage is TRBV7-2 and J usage is TRBJ2-7; 11 bases are a match to TRBD1. Germline V gene lookup returns CDR1 SGHTA and CDR2 FQGNSA. This CDR3 has 14 amino acids. Here the CDR3 reads CASSLGQGAHGQSF. The CDR3, as DNA: TGTGCCAGCAGCCTTGGACAGGGGGCGCATGGTCAGAGCTTC.

The gene calls are TRBV18 and TRBJ1-1; D ambiguous. The CDR3 sequence is 14 residues long. Trimming removed 2 bases at V and 8 bases at J, with 15 bases between. Per the germline V gene, CDR1 is KGHSH and CDR2 is LQKENI. CDR3 bases: TGTGCCAGCTCACCATGGACCAATTTAGGAGAAGCTTTCTTT. Amino acids: CASSPWTNLGEAFF.

This chain links TRBV12-3 or TRBV12-4 with TRBJ1-3, with TRBD1 matching over 7 bases. The CDR3 has 13 amino acids. Losses at the gene ends were 6 bases for V and 2 bases for J; bases not matched to a gene: 1. As DNA, the CDR3 is TGTGCCAGCAGAACAGGGGCTGGAAACACCATATATTTT. Its translation is CASRTGAGNTIYF.

The V call is TRBV30, the J call TRBJ1-3, with D perhaps TRBD1 (5 bases). V shed 0 bases and J shed 0 bases, with 15 bases lying between them. Germline values: CDR1 GTSNPN, CDR2 SVGIG (reference sequence). This CDR3 spans 17 amino acids. DNA of the CDR3: TGTGCCTGGAGTGTCTTTGACAGCGTCCCCTCTGGAAACACCATATATTTT. This translates into CAWSVFDSVPSGNTIYF.

Details on this clone: Distinct nucleotide sequences in the sample also encode this CDR3. The chain employs TRBV20-1 and TRBJ2-1, with 10 bases identical to TRBD2. CDR3 length: 14 amino acids. Germline CDR1 and CDR2: DFQATT and SNEGSKA (reference sequence). V gave up 3 bases and J gave up 6 bases; unmatched junction bases: 5. CDR3 sequence: CSASPSGRANEQFF. The CDR3 DNA follows: TGCAGTGCTAGTCCCAGCGGGAGGGCCAATGAGCAGTTCTTC.

V and J are TRBV29-1 and TRBJ2-7, with no clear D. Trimming took 7 bases from V and 7 from J, leaving 14 bases between them. This CDR3 contains 11 residues. CDR1 SQVTM and CDR2 ANQGSEA come from the germline V gene. The CDR3 spells CSGLNYQEQYF. The CDR3, as DNA: TGCAGCGGACTGAACTATCAAGAGCAGTACTTC.

The chain joins TRBV4-1 to TRBJ2-3; TRBD2 matches 11 bases. The CDR3 spans 16 residues. Germline CDR1 and CDR2: MGHRA and YSYEKL. J lost 4 bases, V lost 6 bases, and 9 bases had no gene match. The DNA of the CDR3 is TGCGCCAGCAGACCTAGCGGGAGGCCTCTTTCAGATACGCAGTATTTT. As protein: CASRPSGRPLSDTQYF.

V and J are TRBV2 and TRBJ2-5; a weak D match, TRBD2 (5 bases). This CDR3 spans 15 amino acids. V was trimmed by 6 bases and J by 1 base, leaving 15 bases between them. Germline V gene sequence: CDR1 SNHLY, CDR2 FYNNEI. The CDR3 nucleotides read TGTGCCAGCAGCCCAAACGGGCTAGCCCAAGAGACCCAGTACTTC. It is translated as CASSPNGLAQETQYF.

The chain employs TRBV4-3 and TRBJ2-7; 7 nucleotides align to TRBD1. V trimming: 4 bases; J trimming: 4 bases; junction bases outside the gene matches: 10. The germline gives CDR1 LGHNA, CDR2 YSLEER. This CDR3 comprises 15 residues. The CDR3 sequence is CASSRSTGIGYEQYF. The CDR3 coding sequence is TGCGCCAGCAGCCGGTCGACAGGGATTGGTTACGAGCAGTACTTC.

J is TRBJ2-7 and V is TRBV6-2 or TRBV6-3, with D perhaps matching TRBD1 (6 bases). Looked up from germline, CDR1 is MNHEY and CDR2 is SVGEGT. Trimming took off 6 bases at V and 5 bases at J, with 20 bases between the two ends. This CDR3 is 15 amino acids long. The CDR3 nucleotides read TGTGCCAGCAGCCAGGGGCAGATCTTCGCCAACGAGCAGTACTTC. Translation gives CASSQGQIFANEQYF.

The V call is TRBV2, the J call TRBJ1-1; D ambiguous. CDR1 is SNHLY and CDR2 is FYNNEI in the germline V gene. Trimming left V 4 bases short and J 7 bases short, with 13 bases between. The CDR3 totals 13 residues. CDR3 protein: CASSGMGIDEAFF. CDR3 bases: TGTGCCAGCAGTGGTATGGGGATTGATGAAGCTTTCTTT.

This chain joins TRBV10-3 and TRBJ1-2; maybe TRBD1 (6 bases). Looked up from germline, CDR1 is ENHRY and CDR2 is SYGVKD. This CDR3 contains 14 residues. V shed 0 bases and J shed 7 bases, with 12 bases lying between them. This chain's CDR3 is CAISESGQSRGYTF. The DNA of the CDR3 is TGTGCCATCAGTGAGTCCGGACAGTCTCGTGGCTACACCTTC.

The gene calls are TRBV6-5 and TRBJ1-2, with D perhaps matching TRBD1 (5 bases). Per germline, CDR1 MNHEY and CDR2 SVGAGI. Trimming stripped 4 bases from V and 3 bases from J, with 6 bases between. This CDR3 contains 12 residues. The CDR3 sequence: CASSSTDYGYTF. CDR3 in DNA: TGTGCCAGCAGTTCGACAGACTATGGCTACACCTTC.

The table lists this clone with a few counts. V usage is TRBV28 and J usage is TRBJ2-1; no firm D call. The germline gives CDR1 MDHEN, CDR2 SYDVKM. V lost 7 bases to trimming and J lost 0 bases, with 13 bases between them. This CDR3 has 15 amino acids. The CDR3 region has the DNA TGTGCCAGCACCATGCGTCTGGGCTCCTACAATGAGCAGTTCTTC. Protein sequence: CASTMRLGSYNEQFF.

The CDR3 loop is CASSYSPTLVWDNSPLHF. CDR3 sequence (DNA): TGTGCCAGCAGTTACTCCCCGACATTGGTGTGGGATAATTCACCCCTCCACTTT. V and J are TRBV6-2 or TRBV6-3 and TRBJ1-6; D ambiguous. The CDR3 covers 18 residues. V gave up 0 bases and J gave up 5 bases, with 17 bases separating them. Germline V lookup: CDR1 MNHEY, CDR2 SVGEGT.

The rearrangement joins TRBV15 to TRBJ2-7; the D is unclear. Germline V gene lookup returns CDR1 LNHNV and CDR2 YYDKDF (reference sequence). This CDR3 has 14 residues. V lost 0 bases, J lost 6 bases, and 12 bases lay in between. CDR3: CATSRDLISGEQYF. As DNA, the CDR3 is TGTGCCACCAGCAGAGATCTCATATCCGGCGAGCAGTACTTC.

This clone has only a few counts. The rearrangement uses TRBV19 and TRBJ2-2, with 7 bases fitting TRBD2. Germline-derived CDR1 and CDR2 are LNHDA and SQIVND (reference sequence). The CDR3 is 13 amino acids. The trim removed 11 bases at V and 0 bases at J, leaving 3 bases unmatched. The CDR3 DNA follows: TGTGCCGCGGCGGGGGCGAACACCGGGGAGCTGTTTTTT. Its translation is CAAAGANTGELFF.

This rearrangement joins TRBV19 to TRBJ2-2; D is ambiguous. In germline, CDR1 is LNHDA, CDR2 SQIVND (reference sequence). Deletions cut 7 bases from V and 2 bases from J, with 8 bases between. The CDR3 runs 13 residues. The chain's CDR3 is CASTYRNTGELFF. The DNA of the CDR3 is TGTGCCAGTACTTACAGAAACACCGGGGAGCTGTTTTTT.